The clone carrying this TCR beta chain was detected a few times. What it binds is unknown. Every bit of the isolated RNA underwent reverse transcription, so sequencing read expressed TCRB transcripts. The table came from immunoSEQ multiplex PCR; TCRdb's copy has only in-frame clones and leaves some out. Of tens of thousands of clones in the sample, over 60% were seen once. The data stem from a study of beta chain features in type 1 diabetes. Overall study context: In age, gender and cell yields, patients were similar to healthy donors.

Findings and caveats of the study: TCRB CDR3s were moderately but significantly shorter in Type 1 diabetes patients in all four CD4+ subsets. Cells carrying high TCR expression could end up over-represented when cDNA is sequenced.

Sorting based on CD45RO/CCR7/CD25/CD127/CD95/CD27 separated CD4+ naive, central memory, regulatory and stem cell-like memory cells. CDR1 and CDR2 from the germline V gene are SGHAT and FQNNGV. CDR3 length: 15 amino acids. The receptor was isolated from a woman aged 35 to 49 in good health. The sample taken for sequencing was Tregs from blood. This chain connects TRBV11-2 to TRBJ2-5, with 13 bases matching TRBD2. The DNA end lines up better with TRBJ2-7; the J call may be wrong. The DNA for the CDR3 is TGTGCCAGCAGTCTACTAGCGGGGGGGAGCTACGAGCAGTACTTC. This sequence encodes CASSLLAGGSYEQYF.